This record covers a single T cell receptor (beta chain). Its antigen is as yet unknown. The data were produced by immunoSEQ multiplex PCR, yet TCRdb's version contains in-frame clones alone and is incomplete. The sample holds 500,000 or so clones, around nine tenths seen once. Treatment specified: approximately 18 received Ad26.COV2.S at low or high dose, single or two shots; 5 received placebo; per-sample allocation not given. Sampling took place 63 days after the first vaccine or placebo injection. The data stem from a study of Ad26.COV2.S vaccination and SARS-CoV-2 variants. Turning to the study itself: Ad26.COV2.S, an intramuscular injection, was given once or twice 56 days apart. Study-wide results and caveats: Vaccine recipients had higher spike-specific TCR breadth than placebo recipients. It was reported that spike-specific CD8+ and CD4+ T cell responses were substantially broad after vaccination. Placebo recipients and vaccine recipients were similar in non-spike TCR breadth.

This sample comprised peripheral blood, obtained in a trial of Ad26.COV2.S vaccine versus placebo. The receptor's source is a person aged 18 to 59 who received the Ad26.COV2.S COVID-19 vaccine or a placebo.

The CDR3 DNA is TGTGCCTGGAGTTACCCGACAGGACCTAATGAAAAACTGTTTTTT. Translated, it gives CAWSYPTGPNEKLFF. This rearrangement joins TRBV30 to TRBJ1-4; maybe TRBD1 (6 bases). This CDR3 region has 15 residues. V dropped 2 bases and J dropped 3 bases, with 13 bases sitting between them. The germline V gene encodes CDR1 GTSNPN and CDR2 SVGIG (reference sequence).